What follows describes a single T cell receptor beta chain. Its antigen is currently not known. It has no much larger one-base neighbor in the sample; base qualities were not kept. Collaborating institutions collected whole blood in K2EDTA tubes following their own protocols. For TCRbeta analysis, collaborators shipped samples in one of three forms: frozen whole blood, isolated PBMCs, or DNA extracted from either of those sample types. TCRbeta CDR3 regions were amplified from genomic DNA using the immunoSEQ Assay, a bias-controlled multiplex PCR. The original methods were these. The number of nucleated cells in each sample was estimated from the amplification of reference gene primers within the assay. Sequence reads were collapsed and filtered to measure the absolute abundance of every unique TCRbeta CDR3 rearrangement. For each sample, productive Simpson clonality was calculated by taking the square root of Simpson's diversity index across productive rearrangements. Here the immuneACCESS table is served through TCRdb, limited to in-frame sequences with V and J called. Missing clones are a known gap in these copies; in checked studies unresolved V genes cover under half, and the rest lacks a known reason. V, J and clone size are taken as reported in that table, and D and trimming were inferred from the DNA itself. The sample table records around 150,000 clones; 80% to 90% of these occur just once. The ten top clones hold approximately 10% of the sample.

This record comes from a study of blood T cell repertoires in COVID-19 (dated by TCRdb to 2019 to 2021). As for the study more broadly: Collaborator samples came from the United States, Italy and Spain and covered acute and convalescent phases of COVID-19. The prospective study material was composed of cDNA or gDNA derived from T cells, B-cell-depleted T cells, or PBMCs. Deeply sampled blood TCRbeta repertoires from subjects exposed to, actively infected with, or recovered from COVID-19 were included in the dataset. A freely available public database, intended as a resource for researchers studying the immune response to SARS-CoV-2, is where the repertoires were released. Samples came from the ongoing ImmuneRACE study (first 160 participants) plus 1,254 subjects from 6 global collaborators. The sample metadata nearly always contained a de-identified subject ID, COVID-19 status, age in years and sex. Where available, HLA class I and class II types were obtained from metadata supplied by the sample provider rather than from assay-based typing.

Findings and caveats that apply to the study as a whole: Clinical and demographic metadata were provided uncurated, with the amount varying by source and participant.

The sequencing sample was made of peripheral blood. This sequence originates from a man between 60 and 70 years old with active or convalescent COVID-19.

The sequenced DNA: TGCGCCAGCAGCTTGGGGCTAGACCGATACGAGCAGTACTTC. Its translation is CASSLGLDRYEQYF. The sequence links TRBV5-1 to TRBJ2-7; too little of a D gene remains to name it. The CDR3 spans 14 residues, from the cysteine through the phenylalanine. The read is trimmed to its CDR3 DNA, 42 bases read in frame from base 1. Via the germline V gene, CDR1 is SGHRS and CDR2 YFSETQ. Trimming removed 0 bases from V and 4 bases from J, leaving 11 bases between the germline ends.